These T cell receptor beta chains were read from a single sample in a study of T-cell reconstitution after alpha-beta-depleted transplantation in children. Each CDR3 protein is one row after TCRdb ran MiXCR on the PCR reads. In the table there are 400,000 to 450,000 distinct CDR3 sequences, approximately 41% of which are singletons. Sequences were derived from PBMCs, sampled before TCRalphabeta/CD19-depleted stem cell transplant. All receptors derive from a girl aged 2 to 9 with aplastic anemia, due to receive a stem cell transplant. Both conserved end residues are part of each CDR3. A D gene is named only where the DNA matches it firmly. Rows give clone size only sometimes, using once, few, many, or a class for an expanded clone.

v_call: TRBV5-6; clone_size: once; j_call: TRBJ1-4; cdr3_length: 16; d_call: TRBD1; cdr3_aa: CASSLCRGQEDEKLFF; cdr3_nt: TGTGCCAGCAGCTTGTGCAGGGGGCAAGAAGATGAAAAACTGTTTTTT
v_call: TRBV9; clone_size: many; j_call: TRBJ2-5; cdr3_length: 15; d_call: NA; cdr3_aa: CASSVATRTQETQYF; cdr3_nt: TGTGCCAGCAGCGTAGCTACTCGGACACAAGAGACCCAGTACTTC
v_call: TRBV11-2; clone_size: NA; j_call: TRBJ2-3; cdr3_length: 15; d_call: TRBD2; cdr3_aa: CASSLTSGTQDTQYF; cdr3_nt: TGTGCCAGCAGCCTGACTAGCGGGACACAAGATACGCAGTATTTT
v_call: TRBV7-9; clone_size: few; j_call: TRBJ2-1; cdr3_length: 15; d_call: NA; cdr3_aa: CASSPSESTYNEQFF; cdr3_nt: TGTGCCAGCAGCCCCAGCGAATCGACCTACAATGAGCAGTTCTTC
v_call: TRBV6-5; clone_size: NA; j_call: TRBJ2-5; cdr3_length: 15; d_call: TRBD2; cdr3_aa: CASSYQGLAQETQYF; cdr3_nt: TGTGCCAGCAGTTACCAGGGACTAGCGCAAGAGACCCAGTACTTC
v_call: TRBV27; clone_size: once; j_call: TRBJ1-4; cdr3_length: 14; d_call: NA; cdr3_aa: CASSTGTTNEKLFF; cdr3_nt: TGTGCCAGCAGCACCGGGACGACTAATGAAAAACTGTTTTTT
v_call: TRBV4-2; clone_size: NA; j_call: TRBJ2-1; cdr3_length: 14; d_call: TRBD2; cdr3_aa: CASSPDWTSGEQFF; cdr3_nt: TGTGCCAGCAGCCCGGACTGGACTAGCGGGGAGCAGTTCTTC
v_call: TRBV7-6; clone_size: NA; j_call: TRBJ2-2; cdr3_length: 15; d_call: TRBD1; cdr3_aa: CASSPRTEGAGELFF; cdr3_nt: TGTGCCAGCAGCCCTCGGACAGAGGGGGCGGGGGAGCTGTTTTTT
v_call: TRBV24-1; clone_size: NA; j_call: TRBJ2-1; cdr3_length: 12; d_call: NA; cdr3_aa: CATSDRLGEQFF; cdr3_nt: TGTGCCACCAGTGACCGCTTAGGTGAGCAGTTCTTC
v_call: TRBV9; clone_size: many; j_call: TRBJ2-1; cdr3_length: 15; d_call: NA; cdr3_aa: CASSVRTFSYNEQFF; cdr3_nt: TGTGCCAGCAGCGTAAGAACATTCTCCTACAATGAGCAGTTCTTC
v_call: TRBV7-2; clone_size: few; j_call: TRBJ2-7; cdr3_length: 14; d_call: NA; cdr3_aa: CASIPRQGAYEQYF; cdr3_nt: TGTGCCAGCATCCCAAGACAAGGCGCCTACGAGCAGTACTTC
v_call: TRBV3-1; clone_size: NA; j_call: TRBJ1-1; cdr3_length: 13; d_call: NA; cdr3_aa: CASSGGVNTEAFF; cdr3_nt: TGTGCCAGCAGCGGGGGGGTGAACACTGAAGCTTTCTTT
v_call: TRBV12-3/TRBV12-4; clone_size: NA; j_call: TRBJ2-7; cdr3_length: 13; d_call: NA; cdr3_aa: CASSRTRTYEQYF; cdr3_nt: TGTGCCAGCAGCCGCACAAGGACCTACGAGCAGTACTTC
v_call: TRBV20-1; clone_size: NA; j_call: TRBJ2-1; cdr3_length: 17; d_call: TRBD2; cdr3_aa: CSARDGREGPTYNEQFF; cdr3_nt: TGCAGTGCTAGAGATGGGCGGGAGGGTCCTACCTACAATGAGCAGTTCTTC
v_call: TRBV27; clone_size: many; j_call: TRBJ2-1; cdr3_length: 15; d_call: TRBD2; cdr3_aa: CASTKGETSVHEQFF; cdr3_nt: TGTGCCAGCACAAAGGGGGAGACTAGCGTCCATGAGCAGTTCTTC
v_call: TRBV7-6; clone_size: NA; j_call: TRBJ2-1; cdr3_length: 13; d_call: TRBD2; cdr3_aa: CASSSLAGTEQFF; cdr3_nt: TGTGCCAGCAGCTCCCTAGCGGGAACTGAGCAGTTCTTC
v_call: TRBV6-1; clone_size: NA; j_call: TRBJ2-1; cdr3_length: 13; d_call: NA; cdr3_aa: CASRQGGHNEQFF; cdr3_nt: TGTGCCAGCAGGCAGGGGGGCCACAATGAGCAGTTCTTC
v_call: TRBV5-6; clone_size: NA; j_call: TRBJ2-2; cdr3_length: 15; d_call: NA; cdr3_aa: CASSLVGLKTGELFF; cdr3_nt: TGTGCCAGCAGCTTGGTTGGTTTGAAAACCGGGGAGCTGTTTTTT
v_call: TRBV28; clone_size: NA; j_call: TRBJ2-7; cdr3_length: 13; d_call: NA; cdr3_aa: CASRSDGSDEQYF; cdr3_nt: TGTGCCAGCAGGAGTGACGGGAGTGACGAGCAGTACTTC
v_call: TRBV12-3/TRBV12-4; clone_size: NA; j_call: TRBJ2-1; cdr3_length: 13; d_call: TRBD2; cdr3_aa: CASRTSGYNEQFF; cdr3_nt: TGTGCCAGCAGGACTAGCGGATACAATGAGCAGTTCTTC
v_call: TRBV28; clone_size: NA; j_call: TRBJ2-7; cdr3_length: 13; d_call: NA; cdr3_aa: CASSWADSSEQYF; cdr3_nt: TGTGCCAGCAGTTGGGCGGACAGCTCAGAGCAGTACTTC
v_call: TRBV18; clone_size: NA; j_call: TRBJ2-7; cdr3_length: 16; d_call: TRBD2; cdr3_aa: CASSPQDLAGTYEQYF; cdr3_nt: TGTGCCAGCTCACCACAGGATCTAGCGGGGACCTACGAGCAGTACTTC
v_call: TRBV20-1; clone_size: few; j_call: TRBJ2-1; cdr3_length: 12; d_call: TRBD1; cdr3_aa: CSAKGGLSEQFF; cdr3_nt: TGCAGTGCTAAAGGGGGCTTGAGTGAGCAGTTCTTC
v_call: TRBV11-2; clone_size: few; j_call: TRBJ2-7; cdr3_length: 14; d_call: NA; cdr3_aa: CASSLGRGFYEQYF; cdr3_nt: TGTGCCAGCAGCTTAGGCCGAGGGTTCTACGAGCAGTACTTC
v_call: TRBV7-2; clone_size: many; j_call: TRBJ2-3; cdr3_length: 19; d_call: TRBD2; cdr3_aa: CASSFPRTSGRPSTDTQYF; cdr3_nt: TGTGCCAGCAGCTTCCCCCGGACTAGCGGGAGGCCTAGCACAGATACGCAGTATTTT
v_call: TRBV20-1; clone_size: NA; j_call: TRBJ2-7; cdr3_length: 13; d_call: NA; cdr3_aa: CSARVNQIGEQYF; cdr3_nt: TGCAGTGCTAGAGTCAACCAGATCGGCGAGCAGTACTTC